The 31 T cell receptor beta chains in this list originate from one sample, sequenced in a study of blood T cell repertoires in COVID-19. Profiling relied on immunoSEQ multiplex PCR, and the TCRdb table lists in-frame clones only, not all of them. The table has 180,000 or so clones, around 85% seen once. Sequences were obtained from peripheral blood. The receptors stem from a man aged 55-75 years with acute or convalescent COVID-19.

The chain joins TRBV6-5 to TRBJ2-7; D possibly corresponds to TRBD2 (7 bases). V lost 6 bases and J lost 3, with 18 bases in between. The CDR3 sequence is 15 residues long. In germline, CDR1 is MNHEY, CDR2 SVGAGI. CDR3 loop: CASRPGGLAVYEQYF. CDR3 nucleotides: TGTGCCAGCAGGCCGGGGGGCCTGGCCGTCTACGAGCAGTACTTC.

The chain carries TRBV24-1 and TRBJ1-2; 8 bases map to TRBD1. This CDR3 has 14 residues. The V segment lost 6 bases and the J segment 2 bases; nucleotides outside the gene matches: 4. Germline values: CDR1 KGHDR, CDR2 SFDVKD. CDR3 sequence: CATSNQGANYGYTF. The CDR3 coding sequence is TGTGCCACCAGTAATCAGGGGGCAAACTATGGCTACACCTTC.

The chain carries TRBV7-9 and TRBJ2-3; a weak D match, TRBD1 (5 bases). Germline assignment: CDR1 SEHNR and CDR2 FQNEAQ (reference sequence). Trimming stripped 4 bases from V and 3 bases from J, with 14 bases between. The CDR3 is made up of 15 amino acids. CDR3 amino acids: CASSSRQSGTDTQYF. The CDR3 region has the DNA TGTGCCAGCAGCTCTCGACAGTCCGGGACAGATACGCAGTATTTT.

This clone is a singleton in its sample. The chain is built from TRBV5-1 and TRBJ1-4; D may be TRBD1 (6 bases). With 4 bases removed from V and 0 bases from J, the gap between germline ends came to 22 bases. Germline loops: CDR1 SGHRS, CDR2 YFSETQ. The CDR3 is 19 amino acids. In DNA, the CDR3 is TGCGCCAGCAGCCCGCTACCCCCGGGGGGGGCCGCAACTAATGAAAAACTGTTTTTT. Residues: CASSPLPPGGAATNEKLFF.

The V and J genes are TRBV7-3 and TRBJ2-3; 10 bases fit TRBD2. The junction had 4 bases not matched to a gene; V was cut back by 5 bases and J by 2 bases. Germline CDR1 and CDR2: SGHTA and FQGTGA. The CDR3 spans 15 residues. CDR3: CASSQLAGYTDTQYF. The CDR3 region has the DNA TGTGCCAGCAGCCAACTAGCGGGGTACACAGATACGCAGTATTTT. Together with reference TRBV7-3 and TRBJ2-3, the CDR3 gives the full variable domain: GAGVSQTPSNKVTEKGKYVELRCDPISGHTALYWYRQSLGQGPEFLIYFQGTGAADDSGLPNDRFFAVRPEGSVSTLKIQRTERGDSAVYLCASSQLAGYTDTQYFGPGTRLTVL.

The chain combines TRBV5-1 with TRBJ2-7; D perhaps matches TRBD2 (6 bases). The V gene lost 1 base and the J gene lost 0 bases, with 17 bases spanning the gap. CDR3 size: 17 residues. Per the germline V gene, CDR1 is SGHRS and CDR2 is YFSETQ. In DNA, the CDR3 is TGCGCCAGCAGCTTGAGGCCTGGGGACTCCCTCTCCTACGAGCAGTACTTC. The encoded protein is CASSLRPGDSLSYEQYF.

The V and J genes are TRBV28 and TRBJ2-5, with TRBD2 as a possible D gene (5 bases). Germline assignment: CDR1 MDHEN and CDR2 SYDVKM. Trimming removed 2 bases at V and 1 base at J, with 5 bases between. This CDR3 is built from 13 residues. CDR3 in DNA: TGTGCCAGCAGTTTAGGACTCCAAGAGACCCAGTACTTC. It is translated as CASSLGLQETQYF.

The chain uses TRBV5-4 and TRBJ2-2; 9 nucleotides match TRBD2. This CDR3 has 17 residues. V trimming: 0 bases; J trimming: 6 bases; junction bases outside the gene matches: 9. Germline values: CDR1 SGHNT, CDR2 YYREEE (reference sequence). The CDR3 DNA follows: TGTGCCAGCAGCTTGGGAAGTAGCGGGAGTATCTCCGGGGAGCTGTTTTTT. Translating gives CASSLGSSGSISGELFF.

The V call is TRBV28, the J call TRBJ2-1; 10 bases match TRBD2. The CDR3 sequence is 17 residues long. CDR1 and CDR2 from the germline V gene are MDHEN and SYDVKM. The V gene end was trimmed by 0 bases and the J gene end by 5 bases; junction bases not matched to a gene: 7. CDR3 in DNA: TGTGCCAGCAGTTTATGGGGCGGAACTAGCGGGAACAATGAGCAGTTCTTC. Amino acid sequence: CASSLWGGTSGNNEQFF.

V is TRBV19 and J is TRBJ2-7, with 11 bases aligning to TRBD2. The CDR3 has 16 amino acids. V dropped 3 bases and J dropped 2; count of bases not matched to a gene: 6. CDR1 and CDR2 from the germline V gene are LNHDA and SQIVND (reference sequence). DNA of the CDR3: TGTGCCAGTAGTATGCCCCGACTAGCGGGGACCTACGAGCAGTACTTC. Amino acids: CASSMPRLAGTYEQYF.

Of note for this clone: Relative to the germline gene, one junction end is altered; a read error may explain this. The rearrangement links TRBV12-3 or TRBV12-4 to TRBJ2-5; D is perhaps TRBD1 (7 bases). The CDR3 consists of 13 residues. CDR3 in DNA: TGTGCCAGCAGTTTATCGGGGCGGGGACAGTCCAACTTC. This encodes CASSLSGRGQSNF.

The chain carries TRBV5-1 and TRBJ1-5; 7 positions agree with TRBD1. Germline assignment: CDR1 SGHRS and CDR2 YFSETQ. With V trimmed by 4 bases and J by 4 bases, 8 bases remained unmatched. The CDR3 runs to 15 residues. The CDR3, as DNA: TGCGCCAGCAGCGCCACGGGACAGTTAAATCAGCCCCAGCATTTT. Translation: CASSATGQLNQPQHF.

This chain joins TRBV28 and TRBJ1-2, with D possibly being TRBD1 (5 bases). CDR3 length: 14 amino acids. Germline CDR1 and CDR2: MDHEN and SYDVKM. V was clipped by 5 bases and J by 7 bases, with 17 bases between them. CDR3 sequence reads: CASSPPSGDGGYTF. In nucleotides, the CDR3 is TGTGCCAGCAGTCCCCCCTCGGGGGATGGTGGCTACACCTTC.

This chain uses TRBV19 with TRBJ2-3; 12 nucleotides align to TRBD2. V lost 4 bases, J lost 4 bases, and 6 bases stayed unmatched. Germline values: CDR1 LNHDA, CDR2 SQIVND (reference sequence). CDR3 length equals 16 residues. This CDR3 reads CASSNTLAGGPDTQYF. DNA of the CDR3: TGTGCCAGTAGTAACACCCTAGCGGGAGGGCCAGATACGCAGTATTTT.

The chain uses TRBV2 and TRBJ2-1; 7 bases map to TRBD2. Trimming removed 7 bases from V and 2 bases from J; junction bases left unmatched: 8. CDR1 is SNHLY and CDR2 is FYNNEI in the germline V gene. The CDR3 has 15 amino acids. The CDR3 loop is CASMERDMAYNEQFF. For the CDR3, the DNA is TGTGCCAGCATGGAGCGGGATATGGCCTACAATGAGCAGTTCTTC.

The V and J genes are TRBV28 and TRBJ1-1, with 11 positions matching TRBD1. Germline V gene data show CDR1 as MDHEN and CDR2 as SYDVKM. The CDR3 covers 17 residues. The trim removed 5 bases at V and 6 bases at J, leaving 14 bases unmatched. The CDR3 reads CASSLRTGGTAFAEAFF. CDR3 nucleotides: TGTGCCAGCAGTCTCCGGACAGGGGGCACCGCGTTCGCTGAAGCTTTCTTT.

The J gene is TRBJ1-1, the V gene TRBV7-3, with D possibly being TRBD1 (5 bases). This CDR3 comprises 13 residues. V was cut by 5 bases and J by 4 bases, with 11 bases left in between. Germline lookup yields CDR1 SGHTA and CDR2 FQGTGA. As DNA, the CDR3 is TGTGCCAGCAGCCTCAGGGTATCCACTGAAGCTTTCTTT. Translation: CASSLRVSTEAFF.

This sequence joins TRBV5-1 and TRBJ2-7; the match to TRBD1 covers 7 bases. Germline V gene sequence: CDR1 SGHRS, CDR2 YFSETQ. V lost 4 bases to trimming and J lost 6 bases; unmatched junction nucleotides: 16. The CDR3 is 16 residues long. The CDR3: CASSPTANRGWGEQYF. Here the CDR3 DNA reads TGCGCCAGCAGCCCCACAGCCAACAGGGGATGGGGCGAGCAGTACTTC.

The chain recombines TRBV3-1 (or the pseudogene TRBV3-2) with TRBJ2-2; D is possibly TRBD2 (5 bases). The V gene lost 2 bases and the J gene lost 3 bases, with 7 bases spanning the gap. CDR3 length equals 14 residues. CDR1 and CDR2 from the germline V gene are LGHDT and YNNKEL (reference sequence). The CDR3 bases are TGTGCCAGCAGCCAAACCGGGGACACCGGGGAGCTGTTTTTT. It specifies CASSQTGDTGELFF.

This clone showed up just a few times. This chain uses TRBV3-1 (or the pseudogene TRBV3-2) with TRBJ2-2, with D perhaps TRBD2 (6 bases). The CDR3 is made up of 14 amino acids. V lost 7 bases, J lost 6 bases, and 15 bases lay in between. CDR1 and CDR2 from the germline V gene are LGHDT and YNNKEL (reference sequence). CDR3 protein: CASMQRERAGELFF. DNA for the CDR3: TGTGCCAGCATGCAACGGGAGAGGGCCGGGGAGCTGTTTTTT.

In DNA form, the CDR3 reads TGTGCCAGCAGCCAGGGACTAGCGGGAGGTAGTAACACCGGGGAGCTGTTTTTT. This encodes CASSQGLAGGSNTGELFF. The V call is TRBV3-1 (or the pseudogene TRBV3-2), the J call TRBJ2-2; 15 nucleotides line up with TRBD2. This CDR3 is 18 amino acids long. The ends lost 3 bases at V and 2 bases at J; junction bases unmatched: 4. From germline, CDR1 is LGHDT and CDR2 YNNKEL (reference sequence).

The chain employs TRBV7-3 and TRBJ2-2; 9 bases fit TRBD2. Germline V lookup: CDR1 SGHTA, CDR2 FQGTGA. Trimming at V came to 6 bases and at J to 3 bases, leaving 2 bases not matched to a gene. The CDR3 totals 14 residues. The CDR3 DNA reads TGTGCCAGCAGTCGGACTAGCGACACCGGGGAGCTGTTTTTT. Protein sequence: CASSRTSDTGELFF.

This clone was counted a few times. The chain combines TRBV9 with TRBJ1-2; 7 bases fit TRBD1. The CDR3 has 14 residues. Trimming at V came to 0 bases and at J to 4 bases, leaving 3 bases not matched to a gene. The germline gives CDR1 SGDLS, CDR2 YYNGEE. CDR3 in DNA: TGTGCCAGCAGCGTAGGACAGGGTAGCTATGGCTACACCTTC. Encoded protein: CASSVGQGSYGYTF.

The rearrangement joins TRBV28 to TRBJ1-3; D is possibly TRBD1 (5 bases). The CDR3 spans 14 residues. V shed 3 bases and J shed 2 bases, with 8 bases lying between them. Germline CDR1 MDHEN, CDR2 SYDVKM. The CDR3 loop is CASSLGGAGNTIYF. DNA of the CDR3: TGTGCCAGCAGTTTGGGAGGGGCTGGAAACACCATATATTTT.

The chain joins TRBV2 to TRBJ1-1; TRBD1 is a possible D gene (6 bases). The germline CDR1 and CDR2 sequences are SNHLY and FYNNEI. Trimming removed 7 bases from V and 1 base from J, with 16 bases in between. This CDR3 comprises 15 residues. DNA for the CDR3: TGTGCCAGCAAGCCAGGGGCCATCCCGAACACTGAAGCTTTCTTT. Residues: CASKPGAIPNTEAFF.

The rearrangement uses TRBV3-1 (or the pseudogene TRBV3-2) and TRBJ2-7, with 8 nucleotides matching TRBD1. The V gene end was trimmed by 4 bases and the J gene end by 3 bases; junction bases not matched to a gene: 8. In germline, CDR1 is LGHDT, CDR2 YNNKEL (reference sequence). This CDR3 comprises 15 residues. The CDR3 DNA follows: TGTGCCAGCAGCCGCCTACCCGGGACAGGCTACGAGCAGTACTTC. This gives the protein CASSRLPGTGYEQYF.

V usage is TRBV11-2 and J usage is TRBJ2-5, with 8 bases that match TRBD1. Germline assignment: CDR1 SGHAT and CDR2 FQNNGV. Unmatched junction bases numbered 7, after V lost 2 bases and J lost 5 bases. CDR3 length equals 15 residues. Here the CDR3 reads CASSLYRGTEETQYF. The CDR3 DNA follows: TGTGCCAGCAGCTTATACAGGGGGACGGAGGAGACCCAGTACTTC.

A word on this clone: Likely a read error: the CDR3 ends without its conserved phenylalanine or tryptophan. The limits of the CDR3 on the DNA are not certain, so only TCRdb's listed CDR3 is given. J is TRBJ1-6 and V is TRBV11-3. The CDR3 length equals 10 residues, ends included. Germline CDR1 reads SGHNT; CDR2 reads YENEEA. CDR3: CASSPLFGVV.

This chain connects TRBV30 to TRBJ1-5; tentative D call: TRBD1 (6 bases). V lost 1 base to trimming and J lost 0 bases, with 7 bases between them. Germline CDR1 and CDR2: GTSNPN and SVGIG (reference sequence). This CDR3 comprises 14 residues. CDR3 loop: CAWSGDTSNQPQHF. CDR3 DNA: TGTGCCTGGAGTGGGGACACTAGCAATCAGCCCCAGCATTTT.

V is TRBV24-1 and J is TRBJ1-1; TRBD1 might be the D (5 bases). With 8 bases removed from V and 4 bases from J, the gap between germline ends came to 13 bases. Germline values: CDR1 KGHDR, CDR2 SFDVKD. The CDR3 loop spans 13 amino acids. The CDR3 nucleotides are TGTGCCACCATCGGGCCCGGGGGCACTGAAGCTTTCTTT. It is translated as CATIGPGGTEAFF.

V gene TRBV7-9 combines with J gene TRBJ1-6, with D possibly being TRBD1 (5 bases). CDR3 length: 14 residues. From germline, CDR1 is SEHNR and CDR2 FQNEAQ (reference sequence). Trimming removed 11 bases from V and 8 bases from J, with 19 bases in between. The CDR3 loop reads CASSGPRGDSPLHF. The CDR3 nucleotides read TGTGCCTCCTCGGGACCCCGGGGGGATTCACCCCTCCACTTT.